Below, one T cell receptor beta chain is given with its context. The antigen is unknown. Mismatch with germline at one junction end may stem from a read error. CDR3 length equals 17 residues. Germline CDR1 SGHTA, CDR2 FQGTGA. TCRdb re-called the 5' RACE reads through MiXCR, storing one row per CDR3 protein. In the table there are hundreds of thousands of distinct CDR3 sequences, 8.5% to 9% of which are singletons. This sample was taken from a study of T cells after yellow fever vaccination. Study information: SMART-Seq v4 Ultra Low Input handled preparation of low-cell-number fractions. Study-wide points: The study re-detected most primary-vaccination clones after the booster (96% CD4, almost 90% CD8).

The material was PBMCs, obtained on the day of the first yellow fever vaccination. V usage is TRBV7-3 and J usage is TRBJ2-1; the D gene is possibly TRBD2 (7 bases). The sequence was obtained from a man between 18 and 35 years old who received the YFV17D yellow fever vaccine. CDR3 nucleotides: TGTGCCAGCAGCTTAAACCATGCGGGGGCCTCCTACAATGAGCAGTCCTTC. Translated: CASSLNHAGASYNEQSF.